The 30 T cell receptor beta chains below were found in one sample sequenced in a study of Ad26.COV2.S vaccination and SARS-CoV-2 variants. Profiling relied on immunoSEQ multiplex PCR, and the TCRdb table lists in-frame clones only, not all of them. The sample consists of under 550,000 clones, more than 75% of them appearing once. Specified treatment: around 19 received Ad26.COV2.S at low or high dose, single or two shots; 5 received placebo; per-sample allocation not given. After the first vaccine or placebo injection, samples were drawn on day 63. The sample was peripheral blood, taken in a trial of Ad26.COV2.S vaccine versus placebo. The source is a person between 18 and 65 years old who received the Ad26.COV2.S COVID-19 vaccine or a placebo.

The rearrangement joins TRBV10-3 to TRBJ1-1, with D perhaps TRBD1 (6 bases). V was shortened by 6 bases and J by 1 base, with 15 bases between the two germline ends. The CDR3 is 15 amino acids. CDR1 and CDR2 (germline): ENHRY, SYGVKD. Written as DNA, the CDR3 is TGTGCCATCAGGTTGCCGGGACATTGGAACACTGAAGCTTTCTTT. Translation: CAIRLPGHWNTEAFF.

The chain employs TRBV7-2 and TRBJ2-1; D uncertain. V was clipped by 4 bases and J by 4 bases, with 14 bases between them. This CDR3 is 15 amino acids long. Germline CDR1 is SGHTA and CDR2 is FQGNSA. In DNA form, the CDR3 reads TGTGCCAGCAGCTCTGGTCTGGGGTCTTACAATGAGCAGTTCTTC. As protein: CASSSGLGSYNEQFF.

CDR3 sequence: CASSSGADTYF. For the CDR3, the DNA is TGTGCCAGCAGCTCTGGGGCAGACACTTACTTC. The rearrangement uses TRBV27 and TRBJ2-7; possibly TRBD1 for D (5 bases). CDR1 and CDR2 from the germline V gene are MNHEY and SMNVEV (reference sequence). Trimming took 6 bases from V and 13 from J, leaving 16 bases between them. The CDR3 extends over 11 amino acids.

The chain has TRBV7-9 and TRBJ1-2; D unresolved. The CDR3 loop spans 13 amino acids. V was cut by 1 base and J by 6 bases, with 9 bases left in between. Germline assignment: CDR1 SEHNR and CDR2 FQNEAQ (reference sequence). CDR3: CASSLVGQDGYTF. In DNA, the CDR3 is TGTGCCAGCAGCTTAGTAGGTCAGGATGGCTACACCTTC.

V usage is TRBV7-8 and J usage is TRBJ1-1; D uncertain. The germline CDR1 and CDR2 sequences are SGHVS and FQNEAQ. The CDR3 extends over 17 amino acids. The V gene lost 8 bases and the J gene lost 0 bases, with 22 bases spanning the gap. The CDR3 DNA is TGTGCCAGCCGCCCATGGAACCTCCCTATTATGAACACTGAAGCTTTCTTT. It is translated as CASRPWNLPIMNTEAFF.

This clone was found once. The V and J genes are TRBV7-8 and TRBJ1-3, with D unresolved. The V end was cut by 1 base, the J end by 8 bases, with 9 bases between. The CDR3 is 13 residues long. Germline loops: CDR1 SGHVS, CDR2 FQNEAQ. The CDR3 is CASSLDWGDTIYF. In DNA form, the CDR3 reads TGTGCCAGCAGCTTAGATTGGGGTGACACCATATATTTT. The complete variable domain, with remaining parts taken from reference TRBV7-8 and TRBJ1-3, reads GAGVSQSPRYKVAKRGQDVALRCDPISGHVSLFWYQQALGQGPEFLTYFQNEAQLDKSGLPSDRFFAERPEGSVSTLKIQRTQQEDSAVYLCASSLDWGDTIYFGEGSWLTVV.

The chain combines TRBV19 with TRBJ1-1, with D perhaps matching TRBD1 (5 bases). Germline V gene lookup returns CDR1 LNHDA and CDR2 SQIVND (reference sequence). Between the trimmed V and J ends, which lost 6 bases and 4 bases, there was a span of 21 bases. The CDR3 runs 16 residues. CDR3 in DNA: TGTGCCAGTAGCGCCACCTCATTTCAGGGTAGCACTGAAGCTTTCTTT. Translated: CASSATSFQGSTEAFF.

The chain recombines TRBV7-6 with TRBJ2-2; D perhaps matches TRBD1 (6 bases). Germline loops: CDR1 SGHVS, CDR2 FNYEAQ. The CDR3 consists of 16 residues. Trimming took off 5 bases at V and 0 bases at J, with 13 bases between the two ends. CDR3 coding DNA: TGTGCCAGCAGCCCATCGGACAGAACGAACACCGGGGAGCTGTTTTTT. Protein: CASSPSDRTNTGELFF.

The rearrangement joins TRBV25-1 to TRBJ1-1; the match to TRBD1 covers 11 bases. CDR1 MGHDK and CDR2 SYGVNS come from the germline V gene. V lost 1 base and J lost 2; bases outside the gene matches: 6. The CDR3 extends over 17 amino acids. The CDR3 nucleotides read TGTGCCAGCAGTGAATTGGACAGGGGGCGCGGAAACACTGAAGCTTTCTTT. Translated: CASSELDRGRGNTEAFF.

This CDR3 is CASTTLQGFSPLHF. The CDR3 coding sequence is TGTGCCAGCACTACTCTACAGGGCTTCTCACCCCTCCACTTT. V is TRBV28 and J is TRBJ1-6; perhaps TRBD1 as D (6 bases). V was cut by 7 bases and J by 10 bases, with 17 bases left in between. CDR3 size: 14 residues. CDR1 and CDR2 (germline): MDHEN, SYDVKM. The full variable domain, its missing parts supplied by reference TRBV28 and TRBJ1-6, is DVKVTQSSRYLVKRTGEKVFLECVQDMDHENMFWYRQDPGLGLRLIYFSYDVKMKEKGDIPEGYSVSREKKERFSLILESASTNQTSMYLCASTTLQGFSPLHFGNGTRLTVT.

The V and J genes are TRBV11-3 and TRBJ2-1; D may correspond to TRBD1 or TRBD2 (6 bases each). Germline lookup yields CDR1 SGHNT and CDR2 YENEEA. The ends were cut back, 6 bases at V and 3 bases at J, with 15 bases in the middle. The CDR3 has 15 residues. CDR3 nucleotides: TGTGCCAGCAGTCCGGGGGCCGACGTCTACAATGAGCAGTTCTTC. Amino acid sequence: CASSPGADVYNEQFF.

The chain uses TRBV27 and TRBJ2-7; TRBD2 agrees at 10 bases. This CDR3 has 15 amino acids. V lost 5 bases, J lost 0 bases, and 4 bases stayed unmatched. The germline V gene encodes CDR1 MNHEY and CDR2 SMNVEV (reference sequence). DNA of the CDR3: TGTGCCAGCAGTCCCGGACTAGCGGACTCCTACGAGCAGTACTTC. Its translation: CASSPGLADSYEQYF.

The J gene is TRBJ1-5, the V gene TRBV6-2 or TRBV6-3, with D possibly TRBD1 on 5 matching bases. CDR1 and CDR2 (germline): MNHEY, SVGEGT. There are 12 residues in the CDR3. V shed 4 bases and J shed 7 bases, with 8 bases lying between them. The CDR3 region is CASSSQVQPQHF. The CDR3 region has the DNA TGTGCCAGCAGTTCACAGGTACAGCCCCAGCATTTT.

The chain joins TRBV7-2 to TRBJ2-1; TRBD1 aligns across 9 bases. CDR1 and CDR2 (germline): SGHTA, FQGNSA. The trim removed 1 base at V and 5 bases at J, leaving 6 bases unmatched. CDR3 length: 16 residues. The CDR3 is CASSLGLGTGNNEQFF. The DNA for the CDR3 is TGTGCCAGCAGCTTAGGACTAGGGACAGGGAACAATGAGCAGTTCTTC.

The CDR3 DNA reads as TGTGCCAGCAGTTTATGGGTGGCGGGGGGGCCGCCAGCCGAGCAGTTCTTC. As protein: CASSLWVAGGPPAEQFF. The J gene is TRBJ2-1, the V gene TRBV28; 9 bases are a match to TRBD2. After removal of 0 bases from V and 10 bases from J, the junction contained 13 bases not matched to a gene. From germline, CDR1 is MDHEN and CDR2 SYDVKM. CDR3 size: 17 residues.

The chain links TRBV7-2 to TRBJ2-5; 13 bases line up with TRBD2. The CDR3 is 15 residues long. Germline assignment: CDR1 SGHTA and CDR2 FQGNSA. Trimming at V came to 5 bases and at J to 5 bases, leaving 5 bases not matched to a gene. For the CDR3, the DNA is TGTGCCAGCAGCCCCGGACTAGCGGGGGTGGAGACCCAGTACTTC. Translated, it gives CASSPGLAGVETQYF.

This chain connects TRBV4-1 to TRBJ2-2, with D unresolved. Germline assignment: CDR1 MGHRA and CDR2 YSYEKL. V gave up 2 bases and J gave up 4 bases, with 11 bases separating them. This CDR3 region has 15 residues. CDR3 residues: CASSQPFDPTGELFF. CDR3 DNA sequence: TGCGCCAGCAGCCAACCCTTTGATCCCACCGGGGAGCTGTTTTTT.

This clone was seen once. This chain uses TRBV12-3 or TRBV12-4 with TRBJ2-7; D remains unclear. The V and J ends lost 2 bases and 3 bases respectively, with 8 bases between them. The CDR3 length is 13 residues. CDR3 loop: CASSLNRNYEQYF. DNA of the CDR3: TGTGCCAGCAGTTTAAACAGAAACTACGAGCAGTACTTC.

This clone was observed once. The V and J genes are TRBV19 and TRBJ2-5; TRBD2 aligns across 9 bases. Trimming removed 1 base from V and 4 bases from J; junction bases left unmatched: 7. The CDR3 contains 16 residues. CDR1 and CDR2 from the germline V gene are LNHDA and SQIVND (reference sequence). CDR3 residues: CASSIVGGGAGETQYF. In DNA, the CDR3 is TGTGCCAGTAGTATAGTGGGCGGGGGGGCTGGAGAGACCCAGTACTTC.

The chain recombines TRBV11-2 with TRBJ1-1; tentatively, D is TRBD1 (5 bases). Trimming removed 1 base at V and 3 bases at J, with 12 bases between. This CDR3 has 15 amino acids. CDR1 SGHAT and CDR2 FQNNGV come from the germline V gene. Here the CDR3 DNA reads TGTGCCAGCAGCTTAGGGGGGGTAACGGACACTGAAGCTTTCTTT. Its translation is CASSLGGVTDTEAFF.

V is TRBV19 and J is TRBJ1-2; tentatively, D is TRBD1 (5 bases). This CDR3 comprises 15 residues. Germline V lookup: CDR1 LNHDA, CDR2 SQIVND (reference sequence). Deletions cut 3 bases from V and 3 bases from J, with 14 bases between. Here the CDR3 reads CASSIGQQVYYGYTF. The CDR3 nucleotides read TGTGCCAGTAGTATCGGGCAACAGGTTTACTATGGCTACACCTTC.

This chain connects TRBV5-4 to TRBJ2-2; D call uncertain. From germline, CDR1 is SGHNT and CDR2 YYREEE (reference sequence). V gave up 0 bases and J gave up 1 base, with 10 bases separating them. CDR3 length: 16 residues. The CDR3 nucleotides are TGTGCCAGCAGCTTGGTCCCCGGCCAGAACACCGGGGAGCTGTTTTTT. The encoded protein is CASSLVPGQNTGELFF.

The CDR3 DNA follows: TGTGCCAGCATGGGGGTTAGGACCTTCTACAATGAGCAGTTCTTC. Its translation: CASMGVRTFYNEQFF. The rearrangement links TRBV2 to TRBJ2-1, with D possibly called TRBD1 or TRBD2 (5 bases each). The CDR3 is 15 residues long. Per the germline V gene, CDR1 is SNHLY and CDR2 is FYNNEI. Between the trimmed V and J ends, which lost 7 bases and 3 bases, there was a span of 16 bases.

The chain employs TRBV4-1 and TRBJ2-5; tentative D call: TRBD1 (5 bases). V was pared by 5 bases and J by 2 bases, with 15 bases between. Germline V CDR1 and CDR2: MGHRA, YSYEKL. This CDR3 contains 15 residues. The CDR3 sequence is CASSFPGIGQETQYF. CDR3 bases: TGCGCCAGCAGCTTCCCAGGGATCGGTCAAGAGACCCAGTACTTC.

This clone appeared once. This chain joins TRBV12-3 or TRBV12-4 and TRBJ2-7; possibly TRBD1 for D (5 bases). Trimming removed 4 bases from V and 6 bases from J, with 10 bases in between. The CDR3 runs 12 residues. CDR3 region: CASSSDSPEQYF. CDR3 bases: TGTGCCAGCAGTTCCGACAGTCCCGAGCAGTACTTC.

The chain combines TRBV2 with TRBJ1-2, with 9 positions matching TRBD1. Germline assignment: CDR1 SNHLY and CDR2 FYNNEI. The ends lost 6 bases at V and 8 bases at J; junction bases unmatched: 10. The CDR3 extends over 14 amino acids. CDR3 protein: CASSLRGQGGGYTF. CDR3 nucleotides: TGTGCCAGCAGCCTCCGGGGACAGGGAGGCGGCTACACCTTC.

The chain combines TRBV9 with TRBJ2-3; 12 bases are a match to TRBD2. Germline assignment: CDR1 SGDLS and CDR2 YYNGEE. Trimming at V came to 0 bases and at J to 4 bases, leaving 3 bases not matched to a gene. This CDR3 has 16 amino acids. For the CDR3, the DNA is TGTGCCAGCAGCGTAGAGGCTAGCGGGGGGGCAGATACGCAGTATTTT. Protein product: CASSVEASGGADTQYF.

The J gene is TRBJ2-2, the V gene TRBV29-1; D is unclear. The CDR3 length is 14 residues. V lost 6 bases and J lost 3, with 14 bases in between. Looked up from germline, CDR1 is SQVTM and CDR2 is ANQGSEA. DNA of the CDR3: TGCAGCGTAAGAATGCTCCAAGACACCGGGGAGCTGTTTTTT. Protein: CSVRMLQDTGELFF.

This clone showed up just once. The rearrangement uses TRBV6-6 and TRBJ2-7, with D maybe TRBD1 (5 bases). Trimming removed 6 bases at V and 4 bases at J, with 16 bases between. The CDR3 contains 14 residues. CDR1 MNHNY and CDR2 SVGAGI come from the germline V gene (reference sequence). The CDR3 loop is CASRKGYGIYEQYF. The DNA for the CDR3 is TGTGCCAGCAGGAAGGGGTACGGAATTTACGAGCAGTACTTC.

This clone was picked up a small number of times. The chain uses TRBV28 and TRBJ1-1; no firm D call. Trimming pared 5 bases from V and 0 bases from J, leaving 7 bases between. Looked up from germline, CDR1 is MDHEN and CDR2 is SYDVKM. This CDR3 has 13 amino acids. CDR3: CASSRMVNTEAFF. The CDR3 DNA is TGTGCCAGCAGTCGAATGGTGAACACTGAAGCTTTCTTT.